The present T cell receptor (beta chain) was sequenced within a study of CD8 T cells in Susac syndrome. This CDR3 spans 15 amino acids. Trimming stripped 7 bases from V and 4 bases from J, with 18 bases between. Blood CD8+ and CD4+ T cells underwent high-throughput TCR beta sequencing. Negative isolation was used for CD8+ and CD4+ T cells, and FACS enrichment was applied to TEMRA cells. An amount of RNA that ranged from roughly 0.5 to 1 ug was reverse transcribed with random hexamers. TCRdb passed the immunoSEQ multiplex PCR reads through MiXCR, listing each CDR3 protein once. The sample has about 300,000 distinct CDR3 sequences, almost 85% seen once.

The chain is built from TRBV12-3 or TRBV12-4 and TRBJ2-3, with D perhaps being TRBD1 or TRBD2 (5 bases each). The sequence derives from a human donor with multiple sclerosis. Material for sequencing was CD8+ T cells from PBMCs. The CDR3 is CASIRWGMEPDTQYF. Here the CDR3 DNA reads TGTGCCAGCATCCGGTGGGGGATGGAGCCAGATACGCAGTATTTT.